Each of the 22 T cell receptor beta chains below was sequenced from the same sample in a study of early T cells in non-severe SARS-CoV-2 infection. A single record per CDR3 protein comes from TCRdb applying MiXCR to the 5' RACE reads. The sample has about 33,000 distinct CDR3 sequences, more than 5% seen once; the top ten hold roughly 15%. The sample consisted of whole blood. These receptors were obtained from an adult who was a healthcare worker with PCR-confirmed SARS-CoV-2 infection or an uninfected control (not recorded which).

This clonotype was detected many times. The genes are TRBV6-5 and TRBJ2-6, with TRBD1 matching over 10 bases. V lost 6 bases and J lost 0; bases outside the gene matches: 14. The CDR3 extends over 20 amino acids. The germline gives CDR1 MNHEY, CDR2 SVGAGI. Here the CDR3 reads CASSQTPRQGAISGANVLTF. Here the CDR3 DNA reads TGTGCCAGCAGCCAAACACCCCGACAGGGGGCTATCTCTGGGGCCAACGTCCTGACTTTC.

The chain carries TRBV29-1 and TRBJ2-5, with no clear D. The CDR3 totals 13 residues. Trimming removed 2 bases from V and 1 base from J, with 8 bases in between. CDR1 is SQVTM and CDR2 is ANQGSEA in the germline V gene. The CDR3 loop reads CSVEIRLQETQYF. In nucleotides, the CDR3 is TGCAGCGTTGAAATTCGCCTCCAAGAGACCCAGTACTTC.

The CDR3 protein is CASSFRTSGGETQYF. The CDR3 DNA follows: TGTGCCAGCAGCTTCCGGACTAGCGGGGGGGAGACCCAGTACTTC. The rearrangement joins TRBV9 to TRBJ2-5; 14 bases map to TRBD2. The length of the CDR3 is 15 residues. After removal of 4 bases from V and 5 bases from J, the junction contained 4 bases not matched to a gene. Germline V lookup: CDR1 SGDLS, CDR2 YYNGEE. Looking up the rest from reference TRBV9 and TRBJ2-5 gives the full variable domain: DSGVTQTPKHLITATGQRVTLRCSPRSGDLSVYWYQQSLDQGLQFLIQYYNGEERAKGNILERFSAQQFPDLHSELNLSSLELGDSALYFCASSFRTSGGETQYFGPGTRLLVL.

Many counts were recorded for this clonotype. This chain links TRBV18 with TRBJ2-7, with D maybe TRBD2 (5 bases). The CDR3 sequence is 15 residues long. V lost 3 bases and J lost 1, with 13 bases in between. The germline CDR1 and CDR2 sequences are KGHSH and LQKENI. The CDR3 sequence: CASSPEAQASYEQYF. CDR3 in DNA: TGTGCCAGCTCACCGGAGGCGCAGGCATCCTACGAGCAGTACTTC. The whole variable domain, filled in from reference TRBV18 and TRBJ2-7, reads NAGVMQNPRHLVRRRGQEARLRCSPMKGHSHVYWYRQLPEEGLKFMVYLQKENIIDESGMPKERFSAEFPKEGPSILRIQQVVRGDSAAYFCASSPEAQASYEQYFGPGTRLTVT.

This clonotype was seen a few times. The chain is built from TRBV5-1 and TRBJ1-1; TRBD1 is a possible D gene (5 bases). V gave up 0 bases and J gave up 3 bases, with 9 bases separating them. This CDR3 region has 14 residues. CDR1 is SGHRS and CDR2 is YFSETQ in the germline V gene. This chain's CDR3 is CASSLAGGDTEAFF. CDR3 DNA sequence: TGCGCCAGCAGCTTGGCTGGGGGAGACACTGAAGCTTTCTTT.

There are many counts of this clonotype. This chain uses TRBV12-3 or TRBV12-4 with TRBJ2-2; D uncertain. The CDR3 runs 13 residues. V was shortened by 3 bases and J by 5 bases, with 7 bases between the two germline ends. For the CDR3, the DNA is TGTGCCAGCAGTTTTTTAGGGACCGGGGAGCTGTTTTTT. Encoded protein: CASSFLGTGELFF.

In its sample, this clonotype was seen many times. V and J are TRBV3-1 and TRBJ1-2; D remains unclear. This CDR3 region has 14 residues. Trimming cost V 0 bases and J 4 bases, with 9 bases left between them. The germline gives CDR1 LGHDT, CDR2 YNNKEL (reference sequence). The CDR3, as DNA: TGTGCCAGCAGCCAAGAGTACGGAATCTATGGCTACACCTTC. Protein: CASSQEYGIYGYTF.

As concerns this clonotype: The junction departs from germline at one end; a sequencing error may be responsible. The chain joins TRBV4-1 to TRBJ1-1, with 8 bases identical to TRBD1. The CDR3 extends over 16 amino acids. The germline V gene encodes CDR1 MGHRA and CDR2 YSYEKL. The CDR3 loop reads CASSQPGQGSHTEASF. CDR3 coding DNA: TGCGCCAGCAGCCAGCCCGGACAGGGTTCGCACACTGAAGCTTCCTTT.

The V call is TRBV30, the J call TRBJ2-1; D possibly corresponds to TRBD2 (5 bases). CDR1 is GTSNPN and CDR2 is SVGIG in the germline V gene (reference sequence). Trimming left V 4 bases short and J 8 bases short, with 21 bases between. The CDR3 has 15 amino acids. The CDR3 reads CAWNNMRAPGDEQFF. The DNA of the CDR3 is TGTGCCTGGAACAACATGAGGGCACCTGGGGATGAGCAGTTCTTC.

This clonotype was found many times. V is TRBV10-3 and J is TRBJ2-3, with a tentative D call TRBD2 (6 bases). V shed 10 bases and J shed 6 bases, with 23 bases lying between them. CDR3 length: 15 residues. The germline CDR1 and CDR2 sequences are ENHRY and SYGVKD. The DNA for the CDR3 is TGTGCCACCAGGTCACGGCGGGGCTGGGCGGATACGCAGTATTTT. Translated, it gives CATRSRRGWADTQYF.

Many counts were recorded for this clonotype. A junction boundary mismatches the germline segment, possibly from a read error. The rearrangement joins TRBV28 to TRBJ2-4; no definite D call. CDR1 is MDHEN, CDR2 SYDVKM, per germline. This CDR3 has 12 amino acids. As DNA, the CDR3 is TGTGCCAGCAGTTCGGCGGCATTGGATTCGAACTTC. It is translated as CASSSAALDSNF.

This clonotype appeared a few times. This chain joins TRBV6-6 and TRBJ2-7, with 7 bases matching TRBD2. The junction had 14 bases not matched to a gene; V was cut back by 8 bases and J by 7 bases. CDR1 and CDR2 (germline): MNHNY, SVGAGI (reference sequence). This CDR3 has 14 amino acids. CDR3 nucleotide sequence: TGTGCCAGCGGACGAGATCGACTAGCTGGGGAGCAGTACTTC. Its translation: CASGRDRLAGEQYF.

V gene TRBV12-3 or TRBV12-4 combines with J gene TRBJ1-4; D is undetermined. The CDR3 length is 15 residues. V lost 3 bases and J lost 8, with 16 bases in between. The DNA of the CDR3 is TGTGCCAGCAGTTTGAGCGCAGTGCCCGTAGAAAAACTGTTTTTT. Its protein product is CASSLSAVPVEKLFF.

This clonotype has more than one count but fewer than ten. This rearrangement joins TRBV3-1 to TRBJ2-5; TRBD1 matches at 7 bases. Trimming removed 4 bases from V and 1 base from J; junction bases left unmatched: 12. Germline-derived CDR1 and CDR2 are LGHDT and YNNKEL (reference sequence). The CDR3 is 17 amino acids. Written as DNA, the CDR3 is TGTGCCAGCAGCCCCGGGACAGTGGTTTGGGGCCAAGAGACCCAGTACTTC. Translating gives CASSPGTVVWGQETQYF.

This chain connects TRBV7-3 to TRBJ1-1, with 7 positions matching TRBD1. The V segment lost 7 bases and the J segment 5 bases; nucleotides outside the gene matches: 7. The CDR3 runs 13 residues. Germline V gene sequence: CDR1 SGHTA, CDR2 FQGTGA. The CDR3 protein is CASKRQGRTEAFF. The CDR3 region has the DNA TGTGCCAGCAAGAGACAGGGAAGGACTGAAGCTTTCTTT.

This clonotype was seen many times. The chain combines TRBV7-9 with TRBJ1-1; D call uncertain. The CDR3 spans 14 residues. Trimming removed 4 bases from V and 4 bases from J, with 13 bases in between. Germline V CDR1 and CDR2: SEHNR, FQNEAQ (reference sequence). The CDR3 loop reads CASSSRAATTEAFF. The CDR3, as DNA: TGTGCCAGCAGCTCCCGGGCCGCAACCACTGAAGCTTTCTTT.

This clonotype was found many times. V gene TRBV3-1 combines with J gene TRBJ1-1, with D uncertain. Germline V gene data show CDR1 as LGHDT and CDR2 as YNNKEL (reference sequence). The CDR3 extends over 11 amino acids. V was trimmed by 5 bases and J by 10 bases, leaving 11 bases between them. CDR3 protein: CASSSPSSAFF. DNA for the CDR3: TGTGCCAGCAGCAGCCCCAGTTCAGCTTTCTTT.

The chain is built from TRBV20-1 and TRBJ1-4, with D hard to call. The V gene's germline CDR1 is DFQATT and CDR2 SNEGSKA (reference sequence). The CDR3 is 15 amino acids. The V and J ends lost 1 base and 1 base respectively, with 10 bases between them. In DNA, the CDR3 is TGCAGTGCTAGAGGGCCCCGAGGAACTAATGAAAAACTGTTTTTT. Translating gives CSARGPRGTNEKLFF.

V gene TRBV9 combines with J gene TRBJ2-7, with 7 bases matching TRBD1. Germline lookup yields CDR1 SGDLS and CDR2 YYNGEE. V trimming: 2 bases; J trimming: 5 bases; junction bases outside the gene matches: 10. The CDR3 spans 15 residues. DNA for the CDR3: TGTGCCAGCAGCGTCTCTGGACAGGCACTGCACGAGCAGTACTTC. This encodes CASSVSGQALHEQYF.

This clonotype was detected a few times. The chain links TRBV11-3 to TRBJ2-2; D is unclear. Germline CDR1 SGHNT, CDR2 YENEEA. V was cut by 1 base and J by 9 bases, with 3 bases left in between. This CDR3 is 11 amino acids long. CDR3 coding DNA: TGTGCCAGCAGCTTAGGAAGGGAGCTGTTTTTT. It yields the protein CASSLGRELFF.

The V and J genes are TRBV5-5 and TRBJ1-1; D not resolved. Trimming stripped 8 bases from V and 4 bases from J, with 9 bases between. The CDR3 spans 11 residues. Germline V gene lookup returns CDR1 SGHKS and CDR2 YYEKEE (reference sequence). In DNA form, the CDR3 reads TGTGCCAGTACGGCCCCCACTGAAGCTTTCTTT. It encodes CASTAPTEAFF. The full variable domain, with the rest looked up from reference TRBV5-5 and TRBJ1-1, is DAGVTQSPTHLIKTRGQQVTLRCSPISGHKSVSWYQQVLGQGPQFIFQYYEKEERGRGNFPDRFSARQFPNYSSELNVNALLLGDSALYLCASTAPTEAFFGQGTRLTVV.

This clonotype was detected only a few times. The J gene is TRBJ1-6, the V gene TRBV29-1; D is undetermined. The CDR3 runs to 14 residues. CDR1 SQVTM and CDR2 ANQGSEA come from the germline V gene. V shed 6 bases and J shed 7 bases, with 16 bases lying between them. CDR3 in amino acids: CSVRPAGENSPLHF. The CDR3 region has the DNA TGCAGCGTACGCCCGGCCGGTGAAAATTCACCCCTCCACTTT.